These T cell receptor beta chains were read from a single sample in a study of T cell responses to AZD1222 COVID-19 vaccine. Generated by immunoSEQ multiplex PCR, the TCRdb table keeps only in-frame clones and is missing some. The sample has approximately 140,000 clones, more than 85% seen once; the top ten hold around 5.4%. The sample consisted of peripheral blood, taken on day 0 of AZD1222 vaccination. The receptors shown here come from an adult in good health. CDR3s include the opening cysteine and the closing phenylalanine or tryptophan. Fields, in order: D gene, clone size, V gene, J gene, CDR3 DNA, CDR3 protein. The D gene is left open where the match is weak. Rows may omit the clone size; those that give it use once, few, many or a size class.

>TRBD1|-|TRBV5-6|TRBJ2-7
TGTGCCAGCAGCTTGCCCAGGGGGCAAGAGCAGTACTTC
CASSLPRGQEQYF
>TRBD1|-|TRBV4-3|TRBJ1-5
TGCGCCAGCAGCCAAAGAGGGGGCCACAATCAGCCCCAGCATTTT
CASSQRGGHNQPQHF
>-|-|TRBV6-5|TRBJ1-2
TGTGCCAGCAGGGGATCGGGGACGGATTATGGCTACACCTTC
CASRGSGTDYGYTF
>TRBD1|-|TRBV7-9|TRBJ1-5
TGTGCCAGCAGCTCGGGGGACAGAGGCAATCAGCCCCAGCATTTT
CASSSGDRGNQPQHF
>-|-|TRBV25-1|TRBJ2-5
TGTGCCAGCAGGCCTGCACTAGCCTTAGAGACCCAGTACTTC
CASRPALALETQYF
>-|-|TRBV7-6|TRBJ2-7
TGTGCCAGCAGCCAAGGCGCCCACGAGCAGTACTTC
CASSQGAHEQYF
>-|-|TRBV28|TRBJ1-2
TGTGCCAGCATCGCAGGTGGGGGCTTAAACCATGGCTACACCTTC
CASIAGGGLNHGYTF
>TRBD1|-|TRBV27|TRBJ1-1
TGTGCCAGCAGTTTATGGGTGGGACAGGGGAGATTGGCTTTCTTT
CASSLWVGQGRLAFF
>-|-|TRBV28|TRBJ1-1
TGTGCCAGCAGCCCAACAGGGTACACTGAAGCTTTCTTT
CASSPTGYTEAFF
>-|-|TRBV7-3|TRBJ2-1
TGTGCCAGCAGCGCTAATCGGGGTGATGAGCAGTTCTTC
CASSANRGDEQFF
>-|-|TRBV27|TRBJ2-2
TGTGCCAGCAGTTTCGTCGGCGGGGAGCTGTTTTTT
CASSFVGGELFF
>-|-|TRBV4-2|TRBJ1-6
TGTGCCAGCACCCCCAAGTCGGGGGAGCGTAATTCACCCCTCCACTTT
CASTPKSGERNSPLHF
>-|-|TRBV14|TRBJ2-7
TGTGCCAGCAGCTTCTCGGACAGTCCGCAGTACTTC
CASSFSDSPQYF
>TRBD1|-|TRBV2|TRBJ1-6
TGTGCCAGCAGTGATTTAAGACAGGGTGCACATTCACCCCTCCACTTT
CASSDLRQGAHSPLHF
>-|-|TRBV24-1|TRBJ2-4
TGTGCCGTAGGGCCTGCGTTAGCCAAAAACATTCAGTACTTC
CAVGPALAKNIQYF
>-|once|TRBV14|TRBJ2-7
TGTGCCAGCAGCTTTCTGGACATGCAGTACTTC
CASSFLDMQYF
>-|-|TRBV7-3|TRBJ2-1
TGTGCCAGCAGCTTACGGGCGTACAATGAGCAGTTCTTC
CASSLRAYNEQFF
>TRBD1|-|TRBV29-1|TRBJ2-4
TGCAGCGTTGGGTGGGCTCGACAGGGGGCCGCCAAAAACATTCAGTACTTC
CSVGWARQGAAKNIQYF
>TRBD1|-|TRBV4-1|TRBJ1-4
TGCGCCAGCAGCCCCCGGGACAGATTAGGAGAAAAACTGTTTTTT
CASSPRDRLGEKLFF
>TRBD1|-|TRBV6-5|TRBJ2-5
TGTGCCAGCAGAGGACAGGGGGAGACCCAGTACTTC
CASRGQGETQYF
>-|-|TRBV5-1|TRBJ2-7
TGCGCCAGCAGCTTGTATCAGGGGGGGGACGAGCAGTACTTC
CASSLYQGGDEQYF
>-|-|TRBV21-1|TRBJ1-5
TGTGCCAGCAGCACGGGACAGGGAGGAAATCAGCCCCAGCATTTT
CASSTGQGGNQPQHF
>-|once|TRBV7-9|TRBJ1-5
TGTGCCAGCAGCCCTCAGGGAGGACACAATCAGCCCCAGCATTTT
CASSPQGGHNQPQHF
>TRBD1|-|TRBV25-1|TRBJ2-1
TGTGCCAGCAGTGAAGTGGGACAGGGGCCCGGGAATGAGCAGTTCTTC
CASSEVGQGPGNEQFF
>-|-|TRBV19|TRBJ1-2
TGTGCCAGTACCCTTCAGACAGGTCCCCTCTATGGCTACACCTTC
CASTLQTGPLYGYTF
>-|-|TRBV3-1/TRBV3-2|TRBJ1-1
TGTGCCAGCAGCCAAAGTTGGGGTGGTGGCACTGAAGCTTTCTTT
CASSQSWGGGTEAFF
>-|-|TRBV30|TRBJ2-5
TGTGCCTGGAGTATAGAGACCCAGTACTTC
CAWSIETQYF
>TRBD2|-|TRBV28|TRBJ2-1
TGTGCCAGCAGCTCTTGGCGGGGGGACAATGAGCAGTTCTTC
CASSSWRGDNEQFF
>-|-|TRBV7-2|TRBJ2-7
TGTGCCAGCAGCTATGCCTACTACGAGCAGTACTTC
CASSYAYYEQYF
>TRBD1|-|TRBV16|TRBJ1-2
TGTGCCAGCAGCCAAGACAGGGGTAACTATGGCTACACCTTC
CASSQDRGNYGYTF
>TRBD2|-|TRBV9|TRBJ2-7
TGTGCCAGCAGCCCCTCGGGGCTAGCGGGAGGGGACTACGAGCAGTACTTC
CASSPSGLAGGDYEQYF
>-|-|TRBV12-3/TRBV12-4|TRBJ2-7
TGTGCCAGCAGTTTCACAGGCCCCTACGAGCAGTACTTC
CASSFTGPYEQYF
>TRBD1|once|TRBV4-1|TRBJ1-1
TGCGCCAGCAGCCAAGATGGGACAGCCGAAGGACTGCCTTTCTTT
CASSQDGTAEGLPFF
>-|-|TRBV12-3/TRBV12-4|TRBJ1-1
TGTGCCAGCAGTTTCAGGGAGGGTGAAGCTTTCTTT
CASSFREGEAFF
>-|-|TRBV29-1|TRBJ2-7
TGCAGCGTTTCAGGATCTGTGCGATCATCCGGAGCCTACGAGCAGTACTTC
CSVSGSVRSSGAYEQYF
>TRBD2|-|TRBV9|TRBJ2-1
TGTGCCAGCAGCGGACGGGAGGGCAATGAGCAGTTCTTC
CASSGREGNEQFF
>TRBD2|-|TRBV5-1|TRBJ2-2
TGCGCCAGCAGCATAATCGGACTAGCGCCGACCGGGGAGCTGTTTTTT
CASSIIGLAPTGELFF
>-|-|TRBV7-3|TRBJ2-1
TGTGCCAGCAGCCTGGGCCTTTACAATGAGCAGTTCTTC
CASSLGLYNEQFF
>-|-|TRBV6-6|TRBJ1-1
TGTGCCAGCAGTTACCGTGTGGGCACTGAAGCTTTCTTT
CASSYRVGTEAFF
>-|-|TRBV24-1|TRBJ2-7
TGTGCCACCAGTGACCCTACGCGGCAGTACTTC
CATSDPTRQYF
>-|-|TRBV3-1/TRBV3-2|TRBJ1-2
TGTGCCAGCAGCCAACGGGACCGAGGAAGCTATGGCTACACCTTC
CASSQRDRGSYGYTF
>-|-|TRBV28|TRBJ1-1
TGTGCCAGTCAAGGCCCTTTCTCGGTGAACACTGAAGCTTTCTTT
CASQGPFSVNTEAFF
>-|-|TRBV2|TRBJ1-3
TGTGCCAGCAGTGTAGGGGGTAGCTTTGGAAACACCATATATTTT
CASSVGGSFGNTIYF
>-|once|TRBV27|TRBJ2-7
TGTGCCAGCAGTTACGTGGGGGAAGGCGAGCAGTACTTC
CASSYVGEGEQYF
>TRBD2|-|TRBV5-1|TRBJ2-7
TGCGCCAGCAGCCCCGGGACTAGCGGGAGCGAGCAGTACTTC
CASSPGTSGSEQYF
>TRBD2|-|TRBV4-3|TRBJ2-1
TGCGCCAGCAGCCCGCTAGCGGGGGTAGGGGATGAGCAGTTCTTC
CASSPLAGVGDEQFF
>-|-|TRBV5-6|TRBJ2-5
TGTGCCAGCAGCTTGGTAGGGGAAGAGACCCAGTACTTC
CASSLVGEETQYF
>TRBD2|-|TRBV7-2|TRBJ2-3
TGTGCCAGCATCCTTAGCGGGAGACTCACAGATACGCAGTATTTT
CASILSGRLTDTQYF
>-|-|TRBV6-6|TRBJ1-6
TGTGCCAGCAGTCACAGGGAGAGACGCGATTCACCCCTCCACTTT
CASSHRERRDSPLHF
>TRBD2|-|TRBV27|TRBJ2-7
TGTGCCAGCAGTCATCGACTAGCGGGAGGGCTCGACGAGCAGTACTTC
CASSHRLAGGLDEQYF
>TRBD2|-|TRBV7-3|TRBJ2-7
TGTGCCAGCAGCTTAAGGCCGGGACTAGCCTACGAGCAGTACTTC
CASSLRPGLAYEQYF